These 26 T cell receptor beta chains were sequenced from one sample in a study of cytomegalovirus exposure and HLA in healthy donors. This PCR relied on a set of 60 Vbeta primers and 13 Jbeta primers. Sequencing was performed with immunoSEQ multiplex PCR; in TCRdb, only in-frame clones are kept and a portion is missing. The data contain some 170,000 clones, 77% of them seen just once; the ten biggest clones take up 3% to 4.5%. Input material: PBMCs. These receptors originate from a woman aged 55-69 years in good health and CMV-seropositive.

This clone was counted between two and nine times. The chain couples TRBV2 to TRBJ2-7; TRBD2 is a possible D gene (5 bases). The CDR3 extends over 13 amino acids. Germline V gene sequence: CDR1 SNHLY, CDR2 FYNNEI. The V gene lost 6 bases and the J gene lost 3 bases, with 12 bases spanning the gap. DNA for the CDR3: TGTGCCAGCAGGAGGGAGATGGTCTACGAGCAGTACTTC. Its translation is CASRREMVYEQYF.

The J gene is TRBJ1-2, the V gene TRBV6-6; D perhaps matches TRBD1 (5 bases). Germline CDR1 reads MNHNY; CDR2 reads SVGAGI (reference sequence). V lost 6 bases and J 4 bases, leaving 15 bases between the germline ends. The CDR3 has 14 amino acids. CDR3 bases: TGTGCCAGCAGGCCGGACACCCTTGGCTATGGCTACACCTTC. It codes for CASRPDTLGYGYTF.

The chain combines TRBV2 with TRBJ1-1; possibly TRBD1 for D (5 bases). Germline-derived CDR1 and CDR2 are SNHLY and FYNNEI. Trimming shortened V by 7 bases and J by 3 bases, and 15 bases separated the two germline ends. The CDR3 is 14 residues long. CDR3 residues: CASNLDTGDTEAFF. The CDR3 DNA reads TGTGCCAGCAACCTGGACACGGGGGACACTGAAGCTTTCTTT.

J is TRBJ1-4 and V is TRBV9; a weak D match, TRBD1 (6 bases). This CDR3 is built from 14 residues. V was trimmed by 4 bases and J by 4 bases, leaving 11 bases between them. Germline CDR1 and CDR2: SGDLS and YYNGEE. CDR3 coding DNA: TGTGCCAGCAGCCTCACAGGGTTTAATGAAAAACTGTTTTTT. It translates to CASSLTGFNEKLFF.

The chain links TRBV25-1 to TRBJ1-1, with D tentatively TRBD1 (5 bases). Germline CDR1 is MGHDK and CDR2 is SYGVNS. Trimming cost V 3 bases and J 4 bases, with 15 bases left between them. CDR3 length: 15 amino acids. CDR3 nucleotides: TGTGCCAGCAGTGATCTAACAGGACGAGGCACTGAAGCTTTCTTT. Translating it yields CASSDLTGRGTEAFF.

In its sample, this clone was seen a few times. The chain links TRBV6-1 to TRBJ1-6; D ambiguous. Trimming removed 2 bases at V and 7 bases at J, with 12 bases between. This CDR3 is 15 amino acids long. CDR1 and CDR2 from the germline V gene are MNHNS and SASEGT. The CDR3: CASSERGWGNSPLHF. The CDR3 region has the DNA TGTGCCAGCAGTGAACGAGGGTGGGGAAATTCACCCCTCCACTTT.

The chain employs TRBV12-2 and TRBJ2-7; the DNA was not compared with TRBD1, the D call given in the table. TRBV12-2 is labeled a pseudogene. This CDR3 has 16 amino acids. CDR3 sequence: CASRPRPTGAGDEQYF. CDR3 coding DNA: TGTGCAAGTCGCCCCCGGCCCACAGGGGCTGGGGACGAGCAGTACTTC.

This sequence joins TRBV28 and TRBJ2-2; 9 bases fit TRBD1. The CDR3 totals 16 residues. CDR1 and CDR2 (germline): MDHEN, SYDVKM. V gave up 2 bases and J gave up 5 bases; unmatched junction bases: 6. CDR3 nucleotide sequence: TGTGCCAGCAGTTTAGGGGGACAGGGTCGGACCGGGGAGCTGTTTTTT. Amino acids: CASSLGGQGRTGELFF.

The rearrangement uses TRBV7-8 and TRBJ1-2; D might be TRBD1 (6 bases). V was clipped by 5 bases and J by 8 bases, with 24 bases between them. The CDR3 has 16 amino acids. From germline, CDR1 is SGHVS and CDR2 FQNEAQ. CDR3: CASSPPVDGGAGGYTF. CDR3 DNA: TGTGCCAGCAGCCCTCCGGTGGATGGGGGGGCAGGGGGCTACACCTTC.

The CDR3 region has the DNA TGCGCCAGCAGCTTGGGTGGCGGGAGAACAGATACGCAGTATTTT. This gives the protein CASSLGGGRTDTQYF. The chain couples TRBV5-1 to TRBJ2-3, with 7 bases aligning to TRBD2. Per germline, CDR1 SGHRS and CDR2 YFSETQ. The CDR3 loop spans 15 amino acids. The junction had 4 bases not matched to a gene; V was cut back by 0 bases and J by 3 bases. Variable domain in full (rest from reference TRBV5-1 and TRBJ2-3): KAGVTQTPRYLIKTRGQQVTLSCSPISGHRSVSWYQQTPGQGLQFLFEYFSETQRNKGNFPGRFSGRQFSNSRSEMNVSTLELGDSALYLCASSLGGGRTDTQYFGPGTRLTVL.

This clone was observed a single time. The chain combines TRBV9 with TRBJ1-1, with 7 nucleotides matching TRBD1. CDR3 length: 14 amino acids. V shed 1 base, J shed 5 bases, and the junction held 5 bases outside the gene matches. CDR1 is SGDLS and CDR2 is YYNGEE in the germline V gene. DNA of the CDR3: TGTGCCAGCAGCGTAACAGGGGATGGAACTGAAGCTTTCTTT. Encoded protein: CASSVTGDGTEAFF.

CDR3: CASSENSRYQETQYF. In DNA, the CDR3 is TGTGCCAGCAGTGAGAACAGCCGTTACCAAGAGACCCAGTACTTC. V gene TRBV2 combines with J gene TRBJ2-5; no firm D call. V dropped 3 bases and J dropped 0 bases, with 11 bases sitting between them. The CDR3 is made up of 15 amino acids. Germline V gene sequence: CDR1 SNHLY, CDR2 FYNNEI.

The V gene is TRBV28, the J gene TRBJ1-2, with a possible D match to TRBD1 (6 bases). Trimming left V 5 bases short and J 4 bases short, with 20 bases between. Per the germline V gene, CDR1 is MDHEN and CDR2 is SYDVKM. This CDR3 has 16 residues. The CDR3 coding sequence is TGTGCCAGCAGTGTGGGCGGGGGGGCCCATAGCTATGGCTACACCTTC. Protein product: CASSVGGGAHSYGYTF.

The rearrangement joins TRBV9 to TRBJ1-4; 7 nucleotides agree with TRBD1. V lost 2 bases, J lost 5 bases, and 6 bases stayed unmatched. This CDR3 region has 15 residues. CDR1 and CDR2 (germline): SGDLS, YYNGEE. In DNA form, the CDR3 reads TGTGCCAGCAGCGTGAGGGGACAGATAAATGAAAAACTGTTTTTT. This codes for CASSVRGQINEKLFF.

The chain employs TRBV9 and TRBJ1-5; D is unclear. Germline V gives CDR1 SGDLS, CDR2 YYNGEE. The V and J ends lost 0 bases and 3 bases respectively, with 10 bases between them. This CDR3 region has 15 residues. The CDR3 loop reads CASSVAGRDNQPQHF. The CDR3 DNA reads as TGTGCCAGCAGCGTAGCTGGGAGGGACAATCAGCCCCAGCATTTT.

The gene calls are TRBV28 and TRBJ2-2; 7 bases align to TRBD2. J lost 4 bases, V lost 7 bases, and 6 bases had no gene match. Looked up from germline, CDR1 is MDHEN and CDR2 is SYDVKM. CDR3 length: 14 amino acids. The CDR3 reads CASISSGITGELFF. Written as DNA, the CDR3 is TGTGCCAGCATCTCTAGCGGAATCACCGGGGAGCTGTTTTTT.

Comments on this clone: The same CDR3 arises from other DNA sequences in this sample as well. This chain uses TRBV28 with TRBJ2-5, with D maybe TRBD2 (6 bases). This CDR3 has 11 residues. Germline-derived CDR1 and CDR2 are MDHEN and SYDVKM. Trimming left V 6 bases short and J 5 bases short, with 7 bases between. This CDR3 is CASSRGETQYF. Written as DNA, the CDR3 is TGTGCCAGCAGCCGGGGGGAGACCCAGTACTTC.

J is TRBJ1-4 and V is TRBV2, with 7 bases that match TRBD1. Germline CDR1 SNHLY, CDR2 FYNNEI. J lost 8 bases, V lost 4 bases, and 7 bases had no gene match. The CDR3 consists of 14 residues. In DNA, the CDR3 is TGTGCCAGCAGTGGGGACAGCCCCCGCGAAAAACTGTTTTTT. Translating it yields CASSGDSPREKLFF.

J is TRBJ1-5 and V is TRBV6-1, with TRBD1 identical over 9 bases. Trimming removed 6 bases from V and 5 bases from J; junction bases left unmatched: 5. CDR1 and CDR2 from the germline V gene are MNHNS and SASEGT. This CDR3 is built from 14 residues. The CDR3 spells CASRPTGGHQPQHF. In nucleotides, the CDR3 is TGTGCCAGCAGGCCGACAGGGGGGCATCAGCCCCAGCATTTT.

This chain connects TRBV5-8 to TRBJ2-6, with 11 nucleotides matching TRBD1. Germline V CDR1 and CDR2: SGHTS, YDEGEE. This CDR3 is 20 amino acids long. The V and J ends lost 3 bases and 0 bases, in that order; junction bases with no gene match: 11. CDR3: CASSSLGRTGGLSGANVLTF. The DNA of the CDR3 is TGTGCCAGCAGCTCCTTGGGTCGGACAGGGGGCCTCTCTGGGGCCAACGTCCTGACTTTC.

The chain recombines TRBV6-4 with TRBJ2-4; 7 positions match TRBD1. V gave up 2 bases and J gave up 1 base; unmatched junction bases: 11. Per germline, CDR1 MRHNA and CDR2 SNTAGT. The CDR3 loop spans 18 amino acids. CDR3 nucleotide sequence: TGTGCCAGCAGTGACGACAGGGTATTGCCCCTTGCCAAAAACATTCAGTACTTC. Translating gives CASSDDRVLPLAKNIQYF.

This clone was picked up a small number of times. The J gene is TRBJ2-7, the V gene TRBV19, with D possibly TRBD2 on 5 matching bases. V was pared by 8 bases and J by 3 bases, with 20 bases between. There are 15 residues in the CDR3. Germline V gives CDR1 LNHDA, CDR2 SQIVND (reference sequence). The CDR3 protein is CASLPASGQFYEQYF. Written as DNA, the CDR3 is TGTGCCAGTCTCCCGGCGAGCGGCCAATTCTACGAGCAGTACTTC.

Notes on this clone: This may arise from a read error, as a much more abundant clone is one base away. The chain recombines TRBV9 with TRBJ1-1; TRBD1 is a possible D gene (5 bases). The CDR3 sequence is 13 residues long. Germline V gives CDR1 SGDLS, CDR2 YYNGEE. Trimming cost V 4 bases and J 1 base, with 8 bases left between them. CDR3 DNA sequence: TGTGCCAGCAGCCGACAGCAGAACACTGAAGCTTTCTTT. This sequence encodes CASSRQQNTEAFF.

This clone has more than one count but fewer than ten. The CDR3 is CASSPGTSEWNEQFF. CDR3 coding DNA: TGTGCCAGCAGTCCGGGGACTAGCGAGTGGAATGAGCAGTTCTTC. The chain carries TRBV6-5 and TRBJ2-1; 10 bases agree with TRBD2. The length of the CDR3 is 15 residues. V shed 5 bases, J shed 7 bases, and the junction held 8 bases outside the gene matches. From germline, CDR1 is MNHEY and CDR2 SVGAGI.

This chain joins TRBV12-5 and TRBJ2-1, with 14 bases aligning to TRBD2. Trimming removed 5 bases from V and 8 bases from J; junction bases left unmatched: 11. The CDR3 sequence is 17 residues long. Germline lookup yields CDR1 LGHNT and CDR2 FRNRAP. CDR3 amino acids: CASGLGTSGSSGDEQFF. CDR3 DNA: TGTGCTAGTGGTCTCGGGACTAGCGGGAGTAGTGGCGATGAGCAGTTCTTC.

The V and J genes are TRBV9 and TRBJ2-7; 12 nucleotides align to TRBD2. The germline V gene has CDR1 SGDLS and CDR2 YYNGEE. This CDR3 contains 15 residues. After removal of 3 bases from V and 3 bases from J, the junction contained 4 bases not matched to a gene. CDR3 sequence: CASSATSGRLYEQYF. The CDR3 nucleotides are TGTGCCAGCAGCGCAACTAGCGGGAGGCTCTACGAGCAGTACTTC.